This T cell receptor (beta chain) was identified in a study of CD8+ T cells in alopecia areata. Study-level findings and limits: Greater clonality was observed in lesional scalp samples, especially alopecia totalis/universalis, versus normal scalp. Scalp data also include sequences from resident alphabeta T cells of normal skin. Shared TCR sequences were less clear between patients than in mice, possibly partly from HLA diversity.

Individuals with alopecia areata gave both lesional scalp punch biopsies and peripheral blood for collection. Once RNA had been extracted, it was reverse transcribed into cDNA to act as the sequencing template. Clones were sequenced by immunoSEQ multiplex PCR, and TCRdb holds only the in-frame ones, with some missing. The data hold thousands of clones, with around 60% observed a single time. Trimming shortened V by 0 bases and J by 5 bases, and 16 bases separated the two germline ends. Germline CDR1 PRHDT, CDR2 FYEKMQ (reference sequence). The CDR3 spans 16 residues. As to this clone: Its antigen is undetermined.

The receptor comes from a human donor with alopecia areata. Here the sequenced sample was skin, taken at week 0. The rearrangement uses TRBV13 and TRBJ1-2; a weak D match, TRBD1 (5 bases). The chain's CDR3 is CASSLGGPAQIYGYTF. CDR3 bases: TGTGCCAGCAGCTTAGGGGGGCCAGCGCAAATTTATGGCTACACCTTC.